This T cell receptor (beta chain) was identified during a study of T cells in Graves' hyperthyroidism and ophthalmopathy. Study in general: The initial diagnosis was the point when peripheral blood was collected, ahead of any treatment.

CDR1 and CDR2 from the germline V gene are SGHNT and YENEEA. Trimming took 5 bases from V and 6 from J; bases not matched to a gene: 16. CDR3 length: 17 residues. RNA transcripts were the template for amplifying TCR beta CDR3 regions. The primer set for the first-round RT-PCR of the TCR CDR3 was HTBI. TCRdb independently ran MiXCR on the multiplex PCR reads; one entry per CDR3 protein. The sample shows 550,000 to 800,000 distinct CDR3 sequences, approximately 16% of them seen only once. This clonotype was recorded at least ten times. The chain is built from TRBV11-3 and TRBJ2-1, with TRBD1 matching over 7 bases. The sequencing input was blood. The sequence derives from a man between 18 and 35 years old with Graves' hyperthyroidism. The CDR3 here is CASSRRQGKSFGNEQFF. The CDR3 DNA reads TGTGCCAGCAGCCGTAGACAGGGAAAGAGCTTTGGCAATGAGCAGTTCTTC.